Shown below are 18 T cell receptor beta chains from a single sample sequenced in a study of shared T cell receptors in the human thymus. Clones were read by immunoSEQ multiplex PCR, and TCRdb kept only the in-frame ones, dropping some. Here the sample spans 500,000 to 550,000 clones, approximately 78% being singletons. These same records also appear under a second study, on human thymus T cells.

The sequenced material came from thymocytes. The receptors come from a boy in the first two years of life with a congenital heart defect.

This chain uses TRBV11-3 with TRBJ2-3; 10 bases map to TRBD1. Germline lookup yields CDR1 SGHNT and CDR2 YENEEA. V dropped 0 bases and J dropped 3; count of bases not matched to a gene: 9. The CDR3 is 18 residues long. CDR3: CASSLDLKTGGRTDTQYF. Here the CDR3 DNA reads TGTGCCAGCAGCTTAGACCTAAAGACAGGGGGCAGAACAGATACGCAGTATTTT.

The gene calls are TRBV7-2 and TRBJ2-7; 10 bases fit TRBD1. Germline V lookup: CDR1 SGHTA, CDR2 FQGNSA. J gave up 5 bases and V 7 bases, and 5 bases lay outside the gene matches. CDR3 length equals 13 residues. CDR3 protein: CASTTTGGDEQYF. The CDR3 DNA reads TGTGCCAGCACGACGACAGGGGGCGACGAGCAGTACTTC.

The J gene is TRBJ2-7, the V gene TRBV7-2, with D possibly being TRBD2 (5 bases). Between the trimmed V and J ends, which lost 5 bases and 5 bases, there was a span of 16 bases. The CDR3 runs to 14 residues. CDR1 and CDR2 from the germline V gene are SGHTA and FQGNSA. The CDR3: CASSPFGLWDEQYF. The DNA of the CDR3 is TGTGCCAGCAGCCCCTTCGGACTTTGGGACGAGCAGTACTTC.

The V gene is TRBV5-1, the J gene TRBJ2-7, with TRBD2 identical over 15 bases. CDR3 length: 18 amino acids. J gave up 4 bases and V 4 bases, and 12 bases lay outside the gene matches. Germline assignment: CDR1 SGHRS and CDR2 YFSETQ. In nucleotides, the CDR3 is TGCGCCAGCAGCCTACCGGGGACTAGCGGGAGGTCCGATTACGAGCAGTACTTC. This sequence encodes CASSLPGTSGRSDYEQYF.

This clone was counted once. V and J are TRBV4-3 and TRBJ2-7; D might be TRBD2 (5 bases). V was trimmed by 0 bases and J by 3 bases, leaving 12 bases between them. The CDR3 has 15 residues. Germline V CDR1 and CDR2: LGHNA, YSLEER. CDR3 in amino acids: CASSQEGRANYEQYF. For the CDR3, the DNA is TGCGCCAGCAGCCAAGAAGGGCGGGCCAACTACGAGCAGTACTTC.

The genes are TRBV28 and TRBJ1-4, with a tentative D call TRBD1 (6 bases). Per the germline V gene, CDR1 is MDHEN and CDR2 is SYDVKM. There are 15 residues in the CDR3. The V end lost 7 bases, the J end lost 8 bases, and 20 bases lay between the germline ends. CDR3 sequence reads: CASKKPGTKEEKLFF. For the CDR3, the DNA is TGTGCCAGCAAAAAACCCGGGACAAAGGAGGAAAAACTGTTTTTT.

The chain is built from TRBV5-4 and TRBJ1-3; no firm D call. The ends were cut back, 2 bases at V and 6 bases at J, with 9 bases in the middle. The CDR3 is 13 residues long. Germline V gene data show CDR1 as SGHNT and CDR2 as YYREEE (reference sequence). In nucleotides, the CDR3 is TGTGCCAGCAGCTTCGGGGTACAAAACACCATATATTTT. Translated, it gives CASSFGVQNTIYF. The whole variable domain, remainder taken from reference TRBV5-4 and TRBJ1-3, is ETGVTQSPTHLIKTRGQQVTLRCSSQSGHNTVSWYQQALGQGPQFIFQYYREEENGRGNFPPRFSGLQFPNYSSELNVNALELDDSALYLCASSFGVQNTIYFGEGSWLTVV.

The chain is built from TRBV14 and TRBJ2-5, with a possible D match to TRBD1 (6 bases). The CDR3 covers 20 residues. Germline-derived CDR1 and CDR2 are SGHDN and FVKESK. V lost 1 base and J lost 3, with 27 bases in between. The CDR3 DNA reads TGTGCCAGCAGCCAAGGGTGGACAGTTCATCCCCCGCCGACCGAAGAGACCCAGTACTTC. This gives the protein CASSQGWTVHPPPTEETQYF.

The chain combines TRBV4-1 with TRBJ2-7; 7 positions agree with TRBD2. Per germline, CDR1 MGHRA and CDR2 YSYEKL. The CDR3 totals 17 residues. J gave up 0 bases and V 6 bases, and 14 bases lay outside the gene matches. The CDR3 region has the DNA TGCGCCAGCAGACCATATTCGGCGGGAGCCCCCTCCTACGAGCAGTACTTC. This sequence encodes CASRPYSAGAPSYEQYF.

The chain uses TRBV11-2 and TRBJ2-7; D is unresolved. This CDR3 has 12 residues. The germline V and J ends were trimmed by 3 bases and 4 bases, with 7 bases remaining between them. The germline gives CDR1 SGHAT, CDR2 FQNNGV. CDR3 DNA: TGTGCCAGCAGCTTGGCCGTTTACGAGCAGTACTTC. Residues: CASSLAVYEQYF.

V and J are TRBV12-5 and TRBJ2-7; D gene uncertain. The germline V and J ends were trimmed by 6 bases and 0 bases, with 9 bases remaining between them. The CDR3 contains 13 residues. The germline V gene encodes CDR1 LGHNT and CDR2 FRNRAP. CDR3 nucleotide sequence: TGTGCTAGTGGCTCTAAAAGCTCCTACGAGCAGTACTTC. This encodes CASGSKSSYEQYF.

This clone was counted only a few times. CDR3 coding DNA: TGTGCCAGCAGTTTATGCGGCAGGGGACACGAGCAGTACTTC. Residues: CASSLCGRGHEQYF. The rearrangement links TRBV27 to TRBJ2-7; D perhaps matches TRBD1 (6 bases). The CDR3 is 14 residues long. Trimming cost V 1 base and J 5 bases, with 12 bases left between them. Per the germline V gene, CDR1 is MNHEY and CDR2 is SMNVEV (reference sequence).

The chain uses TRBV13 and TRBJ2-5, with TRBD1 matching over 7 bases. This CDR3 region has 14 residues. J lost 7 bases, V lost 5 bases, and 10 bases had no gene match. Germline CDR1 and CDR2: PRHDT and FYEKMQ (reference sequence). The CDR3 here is CASSPLQGRVTQYF. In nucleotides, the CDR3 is TGTGCCAGCAGCCCCCTACAGGGGCGAGTGACCCAGTACTTC.

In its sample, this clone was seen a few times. The CDR3 loop is CASSRTSGRSVYEQFF. CDR3 coding DNA: TGTGCCAGCAGCCGGACTAGCGGGAGGTCAGTCTATGAGCAGTTCTTC. V and J are TRBV7-2 and TRBJ2-1; 14 nucleotides line up with TRBD2. Per the germline V gene, CDR1 is SGHTA and CDR2 is FQGNSA. The CDR3 consists of 16 residues. Trimming removed 5 bases from V and 8 bases from J; junction bases left unmatched: 8.

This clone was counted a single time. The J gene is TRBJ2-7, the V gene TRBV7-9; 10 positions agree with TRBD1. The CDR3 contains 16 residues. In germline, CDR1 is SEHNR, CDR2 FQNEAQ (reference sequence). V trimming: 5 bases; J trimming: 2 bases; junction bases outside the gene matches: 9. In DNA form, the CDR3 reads TGTGCCAGCAGCCCCGATCGGACAGGGGGACCCTACGAGCAGTACTTC. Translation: CASSPDRTGGPYEQYF.

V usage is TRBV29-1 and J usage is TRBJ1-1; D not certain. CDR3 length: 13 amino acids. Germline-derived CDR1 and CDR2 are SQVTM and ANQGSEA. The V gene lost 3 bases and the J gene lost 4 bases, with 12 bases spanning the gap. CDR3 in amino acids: CSVEAGLGTEAFF. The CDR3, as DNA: TGCAGCGTTGAGGCGGGGTTGGGCACTGAAGCTTTCTTT.

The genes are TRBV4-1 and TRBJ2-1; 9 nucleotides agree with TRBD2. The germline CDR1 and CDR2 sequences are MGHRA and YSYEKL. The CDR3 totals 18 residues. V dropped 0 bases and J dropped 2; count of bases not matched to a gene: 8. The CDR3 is CASSQDRLAGDPYNEQFF. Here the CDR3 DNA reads TGCGCCAGCAGCCAAGATCGATTAGCGGGAGACCCCTACAATGAGCAGTTCTTC.

CDR3 sequence reads: CASSSDRGRVQPQHF. The CDR3 nucleotides read TGTGCCAGCAGCTCCGACAGGGGGAGGGTTCAGCCCCAGCATTTT. The genes are TRBV28 and TRBJ1-5; 9 bases line up with TRBD1. The CDR3 contains 15 residues. Germline CDR1 is MDHEN and CDR2 is SYDVKM. J gave up 6 bases and V 6 bases, and 9 bases lay outside the gene matches.